This T cell receptor (beta chain) was profiled in a study of CXCR3-negative and CXCR3-positive naive CD8 T cells (dated by TCRdb to 2018 to 2020). At the level of the whole study: Roughly 130 million TRB reads were obtained in total, roughly 1.5 +/- 0.3 million reads per library. For the TRBV-TRBJ cluster analysis, the naive subsets came from 5 donors, while the memory cells came from 3 donors. Diversity and physicochemical repertoire analyses were performed on some eleven donors pooled from two independent experiments. General conclusions and limits of the study: Surface CD5, linked to self-reactivity in mice, was comparable between naive subsets; TCR interaction strength was therefore also inferred from TRB CDR3 physicochemical properties. Both naive subsets had comparably high repertoire diversity, while memory CD8+ T cells had much lower repertoire diversity. Similar TRBV-TRBJ usage was shown by naive CXCR3-negative and CXCR3-positive cells from the same donor, whereas distinct patterns were shown by memory cells. Because CXCR3 expression was partially decreased after cryopreservation, freshly isolated PBMCs were used for most assays.

CDR1 and CDR2 are read off the germline V gene (reference sequence) as DFQATT and SNEGSKA. The CDR3 runs 15 amino acids, cysteine and phenylalanine included. The entry carries no DNA sequence. For sequencing, a NextSeq 550 was employed. The Human TCR Profiling Kit (MiLaboratory) was used to make UMI-labeled 5' RACE TRB cDNA libraries. cDNA synthesis used the entire amount of extracted RNA, and PCR amplification then used the entire amount of cDNA produced. Libraries were prepared in parallel with an identical number of PCR cycles. The published analysis was carried out like this. With a requirement of at least two reads per UMI, MIGEC and MiXCR extracted about 50,000 +/- 10,000 unique UMI-labeled TRB cDNA molecules per library. An average of approximately 40,000 +/- 10,000 functional in-frame TRB CDR3 nucleotide clonotypes without stop codons was found per library. After downsampling to 5000 UMI-labeled TRB molecules per sample, diversity metrics, including normalized Shannon-Wiener and Chao1, were computed in VDJtools. For the central five CDR3 residues, VDJtools calculated physicochemical properties weighted by clonotype size, namely interaction energy, strength, volume and Kidera factor 4. TCRdb reprocessed the public reads and reports one entry per CDR3 protein sequence, without DNA. The V and J calls were determined by TCRdb, not by the authors. This sample's table has entries for about 48,000 distinct CDR3 sequences. The ten largest clones take up approximately 15% of the sample.

For each CD8+ T cell subset, flow sorting was done in triplicate, and a few hundred thousand cells per subset went directly into RLT lysis buffer. Peripheral blood mononuclear cells were isolated from buffy coats by standard density gradient centrifugation. Total RNA was extracted from sorted cells using an RNeasy Mini Kit. On this clonotype: The antigen it binds to is not known.

The receptor's source is a human donor in good health. Some clones in this sample may be carry-over from other donors' samples. The receptor chain draws on TRBV20-1 and TRBJ2-7; TCRdb calls TRBD1, which cannot be checked without DNA. Sequencing used memory CD8+ T cells from blood. Explained via the paper, the cell subset or site label denotes: conventional CD8+ memory T cells (TMEM), sorted as controls. The CDR3 reads as follows: CSARTPDRGGDEQYF.